A selection of T cell receptor beta chains follows, all from one sample in a study of metastatic and nonmetastatic thyroid tumors. TCRdb re-clonotyped the PCR reads through MiXCR. The table has about 5,000 clones, under 35% seen once. The sequenced sample consisted of adjacent normal tissue. These receptors all stem from a female donor with papillary thyroid cancer or a benign thyroid nodule (not recorded which). Some clones in this sample may be carry-over from other donors' samples. Both conserved end residues are part of each CDR3. Each record gives: J gene, D gene, V gene, clone size, CDR3 DNA, CDR3 protein. The D gene is left open where the match is weak. The size entry is marked missing in some rows and otherwise reads once, few, many or a size class.

TRBJ1-4 . TRBV5-1 . TGCGCCAGCAGCTTTGGGGGAGATAATGAAAAACTGTTTTTT CASSFGGDNEKLFF
TRBJ2-3 . TRBV28 large TGTGCCAGCAGTCCTCGGACGGACACCGTCGGCACAGATACGCAGTATTTT CASSPRTDTVGTDTQYF
TRBJ2-1 . TRBV6-1 few TGTGCCAGCAGTGGGGGGATGGCCCGTAATGAGCAGTTCTTC CASSGGMARNEQFF
TRBJ1-2 . TRBV20-1 . TGCAGTGCTAGACGAAATGGCTACACCTTC CSARRNGYTF
TRBJ1-2 TRBD1 TRBV12-3/TRBV12-4 few TGTGCCGACAGGGCCTGGACAGGGGGCGCTGAGGGCTACACCTTC CADRAWTGGAEGYTF
TRBJ1-2 TRBD1 TRBV6-1 . TGTGCCAGCAGTGAAGGGACAGGGCTCTATGGCTACACCTTC CASSEGTGLYGYTF
TRBJ1-6 . TRBV6-1 medium-sized TGTGCCAGCAGCCCGACAGAGAATTCACCCCTCCACTTT CASSPTENSPLHF
TRBJ1-1 . TRBV11-1 . TGTGCCAGCAGCTCTACAGACAGGCCCGCTGACACTGAAGCTTTCTTT CASSSTDRPADTEAFF
TRBJ1-2 TRBD1 TRBV7-9 medium-sized TGTGCCAGCAGCCCAGGACAGGGCTATGGCTACACCTTC CASSPGQGYGYTF
TRBJ2-1 . TRBV30 . TGTGCCTGGAGTGTACTAGGGCAAGGTAACTACAATGAGCAGTTCTTC CAWSVLGQGNYNEQFF
TRBJ2-7 . TRBV28 few TGTGCCAGCACCCCAGGAGGCAGGGGGGCCTACGAGCAGTACTTC CASTPGGRGAYEQYF
TRBJ2-1 TRBD2 TRBV14 . TGTGCCAGCAGCCAAGTGGGAGGGAGGGCCCTCAATGAGCAGTTCTTC CASSQVGGRALNEQFF
TRBJ2-3 . TRBV28 medium-sized TGTGCCAGCAGTTTTGTGGCGGGGTTTCGCACAGATACGCAGTATTTT CASSFVAGFRTDTQYF
TRBJ2-7 TRBD1 TRBV19 few TGTGCCAGTAGTATAGGCCCGACAGGGGCGCTTAACGAGCAGTACTTC CASSIGPTGALNEQYF
TRBJ2-2 . TRBV6-1 . TGTGCCAGCAAGGGCCCGGGGGAGCTGTTTTTT CASKGPGELFF
TRBJ1-6 TRBD1 TRBV6-1 . TGTGCCAGCAGTAGGGGACAGATCGAACCCCTCCACTTT CASSRGQIEPLHF
TRBJ2-3 . TRBV28 few TGTGCCAGCAGTACGGGGAGTGCGGGTACGCAGTATTTT CASSTGSAGTQYF
TRBJ2-7 . TRBV5-6 . TGTGCCAGCAGCTTACCCCATACCTACGAGCAGTACTTC CASSLPHTYEQYF
TRBJ2-5 . TRBV5-4 many TGTGCCAGCAGCCTCAAACAGGGTAAAGAGACCCAGTACTTC CASSLKQGKETQYF
TRBJ1-2 TRBD1 TRBV6-1 few TGTGCCAGCACCCGACAGGGGAACTATGGCTACACCTTC CASTRQGNYGYTF
TRBJ2-7 TRBD2 TRBV7-2 once TGTGCCAGCAGCTCTCAACTAGCGGGGGACTACGAGCAGTACTTC CASSSQLAGDYEQYF
TRBJ1-6 . TRBV5-1 . TGCGCCAGCAGCTTGGAGGGCGGGTATAATTCACCCCTCCACTTT CASSLEGGYNSPLHF
TRBJ1-1 . TRBV18 many TGTGCCAGCTCGCGCATGAGGGGCCTAGACCACATGAACACTGAAGCTTTCTTT CASSRMRGLDHMNTEAFF
TRBJ1-4 . TRBV19 few TGTGCCAGCGGCCTTCGGGCGGACGCTGAAAAACTGTTTTTT CASGLRADAEKLFF
TRBJ2-2 . TRBV19 . TGTGCCAGTAGGTCCCTCGGACAAAACACCGGGGAGCTGTTTTTT CASRSLGQNTGELFF